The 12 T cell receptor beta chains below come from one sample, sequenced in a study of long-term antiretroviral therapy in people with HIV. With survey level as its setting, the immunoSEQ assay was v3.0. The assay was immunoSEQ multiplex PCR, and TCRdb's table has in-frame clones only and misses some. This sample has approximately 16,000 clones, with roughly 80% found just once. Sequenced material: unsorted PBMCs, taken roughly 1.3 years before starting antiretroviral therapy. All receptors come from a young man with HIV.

CDR3 sequence reads: CASSYPLGEQFF. The CDR3 nucleotides read TGTGCCAGCAGTTACCCGTTGGGGGAGCAGTTCTTC. V is TRBV6-5 and J is TRBJ2-1, with D unclear. The CDR3 has 12 residues. Germline assignment: CDR1 MNHEY and CDR2 SVGAGI. The V gene lost 2 bases and the J gene lost 10 bases, with 9 bases spanning the gap.

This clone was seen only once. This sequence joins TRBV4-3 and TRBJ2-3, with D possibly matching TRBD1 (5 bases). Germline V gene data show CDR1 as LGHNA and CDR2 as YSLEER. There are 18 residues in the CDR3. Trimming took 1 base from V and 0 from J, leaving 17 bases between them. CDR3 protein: CASSQASGNVFSTDTQYF. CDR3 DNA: TGCGCCAGCAGCCAAGCCTCAGGGAACGTTTTTAGCACAGATACGCAGTATTTT.

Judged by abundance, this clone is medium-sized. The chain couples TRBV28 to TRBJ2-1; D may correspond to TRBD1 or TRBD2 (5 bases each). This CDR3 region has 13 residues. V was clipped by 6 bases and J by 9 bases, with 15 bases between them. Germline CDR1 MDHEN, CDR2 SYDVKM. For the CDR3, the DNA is TGTGCCAGCAGCCTCGGGACGGCGGGTGAGCAGTTCTTC. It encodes CASSLGTAGEQFF.

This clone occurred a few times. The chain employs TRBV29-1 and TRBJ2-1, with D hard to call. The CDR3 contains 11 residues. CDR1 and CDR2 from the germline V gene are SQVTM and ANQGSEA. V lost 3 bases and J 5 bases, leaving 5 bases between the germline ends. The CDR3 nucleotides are TGCAGCGTTGACAGGAACAATGAGCAGTTCTTC. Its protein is CSVDRNNEQFF.

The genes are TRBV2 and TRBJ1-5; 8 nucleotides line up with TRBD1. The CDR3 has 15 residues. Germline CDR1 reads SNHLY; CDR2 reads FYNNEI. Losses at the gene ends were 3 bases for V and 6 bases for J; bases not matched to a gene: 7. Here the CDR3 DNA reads TGTGCCAGCAGTGATAAGGGACAGGCGCCTCAGCCCCAGCATTTT. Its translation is CASSDKGQAPQPQHF. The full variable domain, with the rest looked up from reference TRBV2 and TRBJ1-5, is EPEVTQTPSHQVTQMGQEVILRCVPISNHLYFYWYRQILGQKVEFLVSFYNNEISEKSEIFDDQFSVERPDGSNFTLKIRSTKLEDSAMYFCASSDKGQAPQPQHFGDGTRLSIL.

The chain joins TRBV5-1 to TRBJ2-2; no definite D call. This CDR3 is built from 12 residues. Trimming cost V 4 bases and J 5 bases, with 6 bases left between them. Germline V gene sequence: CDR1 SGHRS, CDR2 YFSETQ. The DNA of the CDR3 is TGCGCCAGCAGCGGCAGAACCGGGGAGCTGTTTTTT. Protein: CASSGRTGELFF.

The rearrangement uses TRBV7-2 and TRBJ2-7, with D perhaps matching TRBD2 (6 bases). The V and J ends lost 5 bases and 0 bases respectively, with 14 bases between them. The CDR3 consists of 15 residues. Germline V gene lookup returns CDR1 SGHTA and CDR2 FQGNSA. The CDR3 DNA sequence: TGTGCCAGCAGCGCCCGCGGCGGGGTCTCCTACGAGCAGTACTTC. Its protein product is CASSARGGVSYEQYF.

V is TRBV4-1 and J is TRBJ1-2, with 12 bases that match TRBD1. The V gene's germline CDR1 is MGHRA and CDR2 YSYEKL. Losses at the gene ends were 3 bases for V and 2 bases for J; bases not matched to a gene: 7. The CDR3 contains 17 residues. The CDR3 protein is CASSHTGQGAQNYGYTF. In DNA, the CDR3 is TGCGCCAGCAGCCACACGGGACAGGGGGCGCAGAACTATGGCTACACCTTC.

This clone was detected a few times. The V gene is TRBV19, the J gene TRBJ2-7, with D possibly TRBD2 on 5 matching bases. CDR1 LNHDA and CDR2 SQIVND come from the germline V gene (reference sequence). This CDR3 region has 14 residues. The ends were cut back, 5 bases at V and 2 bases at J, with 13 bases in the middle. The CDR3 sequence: CASSAFGVTYEQYF. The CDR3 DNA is TGTGCCAGTAGTGCCTTCGGGGTTACCTACGAGCAGTACTTC.

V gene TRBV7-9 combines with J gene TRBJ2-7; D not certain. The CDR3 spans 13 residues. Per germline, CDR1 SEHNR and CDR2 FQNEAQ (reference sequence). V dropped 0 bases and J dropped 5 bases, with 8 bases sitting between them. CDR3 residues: CASSLAGIHEQYF. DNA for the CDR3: TGTGCCAGCAGCTTAGCAGGGATCCACGAGCAGTACTTC.

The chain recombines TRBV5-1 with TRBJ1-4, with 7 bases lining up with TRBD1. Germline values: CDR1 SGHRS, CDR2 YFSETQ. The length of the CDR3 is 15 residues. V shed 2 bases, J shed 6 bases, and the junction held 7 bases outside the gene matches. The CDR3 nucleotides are TGCGCCAGCAGCTTAGAGGGGGCTAGGGATGAAAAACTGTTTTTT. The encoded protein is CASSLEGARDEKLFF.

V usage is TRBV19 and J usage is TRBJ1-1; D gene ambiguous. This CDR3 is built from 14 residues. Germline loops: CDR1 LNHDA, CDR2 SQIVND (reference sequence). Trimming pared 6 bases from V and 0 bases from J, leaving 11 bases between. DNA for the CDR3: TGTGCCAGTAGCCGCGATGGCTTGAACACTGAAGCTTTCTTT. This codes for CASSRDGLNTEAFF.